Listed below are T cell receptor beta chains from one sample, sequenced in a study of blood T cell repertoires in COVID-19. Profiling relied on immunoSEQ multiplex PCR, and the TCRdb table lists in-frame clones only, not all of them. In the table there are about 370,000 clones, around 92% of which are singletons. Sequencing input: peripheral blood. These receptors were taken from a woman in her twenties or thirties with COVID-19, enrolled during active disease. Each CDR3 is given with its conserved first and last residue. The order of the fields is D gene, V gene, clone size, J gene, CDR3 protein, CDR3 DNA. A D gene is named only where the DNA matches it firmly. The size of a clone is reported for some rows only, either as once, few or many, or as a class for expanded clones.

d_gene: NA; v_gene: TRBV4-3; abundance: once; j_gene: TRBJ2-3; CDR3aa: CASSQDLDTTDTQYF; CDR3nt: TGCGCCAGCAGCCAAGACCTGGACACGACAGATACGCAGTATTTT
d_gene: NA; v_gene: TRBV6-5; abundance: few; j_gene: TRBJ1-1; CDR3aa: CASSYDRNTEAFF; CDR3nt: TGTGCCAGCAGTTACGACAGAAACACTGAAGCTTTCTTT
d_gene: NA; v_gene: TRBV4-1; abundance: NA; j_gene: TRBJ2-7; CDR3aa: CASSQDVRVDEQYF; CDR3nt: TGCGCCAGCAGCCAAGACGTCAGGGTGGACGAGCAGTACTTC
d_gene: TRBD1; v_gene: TRBV11-2; abundance: NA; j_gene: TRBJ2-1; CDR3aa: CASSGYRGATGNEQFF; CDR3nt: TGTGCCAGCAGCGGGTACAGGGGAGCAACTGGCAATGAGCAGTTCTTC
d_gene: TRBD2; v_gene: TRBV30; abundance: NA; j_gene: TRBJ2-3; CDR3aa: CAWSVMSGRTDTQYF; CDR3nt: TGTGCCTGGAGTGTAATGAGCGGGAGAACAGATACGCAGTATTTT
d_gene: NA; v_gene: TRBV13; abundance: NA; j_gene: TRBJ1-3; CDR3aa: CASSSTGSAGNTIYF; CDR3nt: TGTGCCAGCAGCTCCACAGGATCAGCTGGAAACACCATATATTTT
d_gene: NA; v_gene: TRBV12-3/TRBV12-4; abundance: NA; j_gene: TRBJ2-3; CDR3aa: CASSFAARDTQYF; CDR3nt: TGTGCCAGCAGTTTCGCCGCACGGGATACGCAGTATTTT
d_gene: TRBD2; v_gene: TRBV5-5; abundance: NA; j_gene: TRBJ2-2; CDR3aa: CASSSQGGGYTGELFF; CDR3nt: TGTGCCAGCAGCTCCCAAGGCGGGGGTTACACCGGGGAGCTGTTTTTT
d_gene: TRBD1; v_gene: TRBV5-6; abundance: NA; j_gene: TRBJ2-5; CDR3aa: CASSLRVGAGGVETQYF; CDR3nt: TGTGCCAGCAGCTTGAGGGTGGGGGCAGGGGGCGTGGAGACCCAGTACTTC
d_gene: NA; v_gene: TRBV5-6; abundance: NA; j_gene: TRBJ2-3; CDR3aa: CASSLSGTGPTDTQYF; CDR3nt: TGTGCCAGCAGCTTGAGCGGGACAGGACCCACAGATACGCAGTATTTT
d_gene: NA; v_gene: TRBV5-1; abundance: NA; j_gene: TRBJ2-7; CDR3aa: CASSLVEFGEQYF; CDR3nt: TGCGCCAGCAGCTTGGTTGAGTTCGGCGAGCAGTACTTC
d_gene: NA; v_gene: TRBV25-1; abundance: NA; j_gene: TRBJ2-1; CDR3aa: CASSELKAERTYNEQFF; CDR3nt: TGTGCCAGCAGTGAATTGAAAGCCGAGCGGACCTACAATGAGCAGTTCTTC
d_gene: NA; v_gene: TRBV5-8; abundance: NA; j_gene: TRBJ2-2; CDR3aa: CASRILIGGNTGELFF; CDR3nt: TGTGCCAGCAGGATATTAATCGGGGGGAACACCGGGGAGCTGTTTTTT
d_gene: NA; v_gene: TRBV3-1/TRBV3-2; abundance: NA; j_gene: TRBJ2-5; CDR3aa: CASRIRRGGYQETQYF; CDR3nt: TGTGCCAGCAGGATCAGACGCGGTGGTTATCAAGAGACCCAGTACTTC
d_gene: TRBD2; v_gene: TRBV19; abundance: NA; j_gene: TRBJ2-3; CDR3aa: CASRHSSGGPRNTQYF; CDR3nt: TGTGCCAGTAGACATAGTTCGGGAGGGCCTAGGAATACGCAGTATTTT
d_gene: TRBD1; v_gene: TRBV6-6; abundance: NA; j_gene: TRBJ2-4; CDR3aa: CASSPRQGAAYIQYF; CDR3nt: TGTGCCAGCAGTCCCCGACAGGGGGCGGCCTACATTCAGTACTTC
d_gene: NA; v_gene: TRBV3-1/TRBV3-2; abundance: once; j_gene: TRBJ2-1; CDR3aa: CASSPEMGGTHNEQFF; CDR3nt: TGTGCCAGCAGCCCCGAAATGGGGGGAACCCACAATGAGCAGTTCTTC